These 8 T cell receptor beta chains were sequenced from one sample in a study of blood T cell repertoires in COVID-19. The method was immunoSEQ multiplex PCR; TCRdb's version includes in-frame clones alone and lacks a portion of them. The sample holds 120,000 to 150,000 clones; more than 70% are singletons and the top ten take roughly a tenth. Sequencing was performed on peripheral blood. These receptors all stem from a man in his fifties with active or convalescent COVID-19.

The chain couples TRBV19 to TRBJ2-2; D ambiguous. This CDR3 comprises 12 residues. Germline V CDR1 and CDR2: LNHDA, SQIVND (reference sequence). Trimming removed 4 bases from V and 6 bases from J, with 6 bases in between. CDR3 sequence: CASSNSPGELFF. The CDR3 DNA reads as TGTGCCAGTAGTAATAGTCCCGGGGAGCTGTTTTTT.

The genes are TRBV18 and TRBJ1-1, with D maybe TRBD1 (6 bases). Looked up from germline, CDR1 is KGHSH and CDR2 is LQKENI. This CDR3 has 13 amino acids. The V end lost 6 bases, the J end lost 4 bases, and 12 bases lay between the germline ends. The CDR3 protein is CASSLPGVTEAFF. CDR3 DNA: TGTGCCAGCTCTCTTCCAGGGGTCACTGAAGCTTTCTTT.

This chain uses TRBV5-1 with TRBJ2-3; 13 bases are shared with TRBD2. The ends lost 4 bases at V and 4 bases at J; junction bases unmatched: 6. This CDR3 has 16 amino acids. The V gene's germline CDR1 is SGHRS and CDR2 YFSETQ. The CDR3 sequence: CASSKLAGGPADTQYF. In nucleotides, the CDR3 is TGCGCCAGCAGCAAACTAGCGGGAGGGCCTGCAGATACGCAGTATTTT.

The gene calls are TRBV19 and TRBJ1-2; perhaps TRBD1 as D (5 bases). The germline V gene has CDR1 LNHDA and CDR2 SQIVND (reference sequence). V was shortened by 6 bases and J by 2 bases, with 13 bases between the two germline ends. The CDR3 is made up of 14 amino acids. CDR3 sequence reads: CASRRRDRNYGYTF. CDR3 DNA: TGTGCCAGTAGGCGACGTGACAGAAACTATGGCTACACCTTC.

The gene calls are TRBV18 and TRBJ1-5; no firm D call. The V and J ends lost 3 bases and 4 bases respectively, with 7 bases between them. The CDR3 contains 13 residues. Germline V gene lookup returns CDR1 KGHSH and CDR2 LQKENI. The CDR3 DNA follows: TGTGCCAGCTCACCGCGGCGAAATCAGCCCCAGCATTTT. It is translated as CASSPRRNQPQHF.

The chain links TRBV24-1 to TRBJ2-1; 13 bases match TRBD2. This CDR3 spans 15 amino acids. V lost 9 bases and J lost 8; bases outside the gene matches: 9. The germline CDR1 and CDR2 sequences are KGHDR and SFDVKD. CDR3 sequence reads: CATGRTSGSVDEQFF. In DNA, the CDR3 is TGTGCCACCGGAAGGACTAGCGGGAGTGTGGATGAGCAGTTCTTC.

This clone is a singleton in its sample. V gene TRBV27 combines with J gene TRBJ2-7; 10 nucleotides align to TRBD2. J lost 5 bases, V lost 5 bases, and 6 bases had no gene match. There are 14 residues in the CDR3. Germline lookup yields CDR1 MNHEY and CDR2 SMNVEV (reference sequence). The CDR3 region is CASSQREGLDEQYF. As DNA, the CDR3 is TGTGCCAGCAGTCAGCGGGAGGGCCTCGACGAGCAGTACTTC.

The chain combines TRBV29-1 with TRBJ1-1; perhaps TRBD1 as D (6 bases). Germline-derived CDR1 and CDR2 are SQVTM and ANQGSEA. V lost 6 bases and J lost 0, with 14 bases in between. CDR3 length: 14 residues. CDR3 in DNA: TGCAGCGTCGCCCGACAGGCCCTGAACACTGAAGCTTTCTTT. Amino acid sequence: CSVARQALNTEAFF.